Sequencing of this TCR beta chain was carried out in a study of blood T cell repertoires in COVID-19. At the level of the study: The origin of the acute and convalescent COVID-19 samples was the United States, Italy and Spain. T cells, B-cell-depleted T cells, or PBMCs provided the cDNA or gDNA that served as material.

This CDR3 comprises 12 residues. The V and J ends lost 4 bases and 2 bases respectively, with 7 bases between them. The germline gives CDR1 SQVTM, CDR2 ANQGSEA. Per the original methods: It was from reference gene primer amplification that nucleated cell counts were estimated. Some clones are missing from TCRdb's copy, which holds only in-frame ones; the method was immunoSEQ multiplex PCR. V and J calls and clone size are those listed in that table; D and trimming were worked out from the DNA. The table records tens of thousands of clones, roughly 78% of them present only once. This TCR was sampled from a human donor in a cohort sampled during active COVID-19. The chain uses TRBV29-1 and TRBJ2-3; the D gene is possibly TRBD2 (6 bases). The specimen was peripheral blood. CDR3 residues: CSVVRDTDTQYF. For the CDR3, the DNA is TGCAGCGTTGTGCGGGACACAGATACGCAGTATTTT.